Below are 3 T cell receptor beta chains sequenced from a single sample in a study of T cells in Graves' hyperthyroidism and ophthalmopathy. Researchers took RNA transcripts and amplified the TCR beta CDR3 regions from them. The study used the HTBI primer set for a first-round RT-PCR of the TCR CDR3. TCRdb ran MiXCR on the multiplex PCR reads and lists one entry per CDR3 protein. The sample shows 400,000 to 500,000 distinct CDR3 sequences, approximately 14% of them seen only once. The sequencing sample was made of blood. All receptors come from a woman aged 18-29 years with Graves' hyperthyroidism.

DNA of the CDR3: TGTGCCAGTAGCCAAGGGGGGGTACGTCTTTCGGTTGAGCAGTTCTTC. This codes for CASSQGGVRLSVEQFF. The chain carries TRBV19 and TRBJ2-1; TRBD2 is a possible D gene (7 bases). This CDR3 has 16 amino acids. Germline-derived CDR1 and CDR2 are LNHDA and SQIVND (reference sequence). Trimming stripped 6 bases from V and 9 bases from J, with 24 bases between.

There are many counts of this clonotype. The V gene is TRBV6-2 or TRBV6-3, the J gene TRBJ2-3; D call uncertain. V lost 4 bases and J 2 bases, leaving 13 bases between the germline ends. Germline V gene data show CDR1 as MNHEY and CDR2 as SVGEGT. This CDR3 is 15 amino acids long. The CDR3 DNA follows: TGTGCCAGCAGTTCGCCGGGTGGGATCACAGATACGCAGTATTTT. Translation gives CASSSPGGITDTQYF.

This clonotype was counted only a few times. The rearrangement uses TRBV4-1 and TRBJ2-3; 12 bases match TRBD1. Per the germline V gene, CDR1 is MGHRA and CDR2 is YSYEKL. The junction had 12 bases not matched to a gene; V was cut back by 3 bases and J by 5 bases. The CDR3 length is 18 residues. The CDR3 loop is CASSQGQGAPSAVDTQYF. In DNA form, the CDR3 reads TGCGCCAGCAGCCAGGGACAGGGGGCGCCGTCCGCGGTAGATACGCAGTATTTT.